Each of the 21 T cell receptor beta chains below was sequenced from the same sample in a study of blood T cells in healthy people across ages (dated by TCRdb to between 2014 and 2017). The library relied on 5' RACE. The listed sequencing device is Illumina HiSeq 2500. The second PCR ran for about 7 to 11 cycles and used a J-beta primer mix along with a sample-barcoded 5' primer. TCRdb itself trimmed the public reads at Q25 with fastp, ran MiXCR and retained productive beta chains. Identical CDR3 protein sequences are pooled into one entry, listed with their most common genes and DNA. The sample profile shows over 600,000 distinct CDR3 sequences; more than 50% of them were found once. The ten largest clones represent about 26% of the sample. The sample taken for sequencing was blood. The source of these receptors is a man in his forties in good health.

The rearrangement uses TRBV5-1 and TRBJ1-2; D is undetermined. Germline CDR1 is SGHRS and CDR2 is YFSETQ. Trimming removed 3 bases at V and 3 bases at J, with 12 bases between. The CDR3 has 14 amino acids. DNA for the CDR3: TGCGCCAGCAGCTCGGAGGGAATGGACTATGGCTACACCTTC. Translation: CASSSEGMDYGYTF.

The rearrangement joins TRBV4-1 to TRBJ1-5; possible D gene TRBD1, 5 bases. Looked up from germline, CDR1 is MGHRA and CDR2 is YSYEKL. The CDR3 consists of 16 residues. V was cut by 4 bases and J by 3 bases, with 16 bases left in between. The CDR3 sequence: CASSPHGGTDNQPQHF. The CDR3 region has the DNA TGCGCCAGCAGCCCACATGGGGGAACAGACAATCAGCCCCAGCATTTT.

This clonotype was seen a single time. The chain carries TRBV29-1 and TRBJ2-1; TRBD1 or TRBD2 may be the D gene (5 bases each). CDR3 length: 16 amino acids. V was pared by 5 bases and J by 13 bases, with 30 bases between. The germline CDR1 and CDR2 sequences are SQVTM and ANQGSEA. Here the CDR3 DNA reads TGCAGCGTTAGGAGCGTGGGGGATCGCTCGAAAGAGACCCAGTTCTTC. Protein: CSVRSVGDRSKETQFF.

This clonotype has only a few counts. The V call is TRBV7-3, the J call TRBJ2-5; possible D gene TRBD1, 5 bases. The V and J ends lost 3 bases and 5 bases respectively, with 13 bases between them. The CDR3 is 14 amino acids. In germline, CDR1 is SGHTA, CDR2 FQGTGA. CDR3 DNA: TGTGCCAGCAGCTTTCAGGGATCAGGGGAGACCCAGTACTTC. Encoded protein: CASSFQGSGETQYF.

This chain uses TRBV4-2 with TRBJ2-7; D unresolved. The V gene's germline CDR1 is LGHNA and CDR2 YNFKEQ. The CDR3 is 13 amino acids. Deletions cut 1 base from V and 5 bases from J, with 9 bases between. The CDR3 loop is CASSQGGTHEQYF. In DNA, the CDR3 is TGTGCCAGCAGCCAAGGGGGAACACACGAGCAGTACTTC.

This clonotype has more than one count but fewer than ten. This chain joins TRBV12-3 or TRBV12-4 and TRBJ1-5; D call uncertain. The CDR3 extends over 13 amino acids. Trimming removed 5 bases at V and 5 bases at J, with 10 bases between. The CDR3 bases are TGTGCCAGCAGTGTCGGCCGCTATCAGCCCCAGCATTTT. It yields the protein CASSVGRYQPQHF.

The chain has TRBV9 and TRBJ2-7, with D perhaps matching TRBD2 (5 bases). The ends were cut back, 4 bases at V and 3 bases at J, with 20 bases in the middle. Germline lookup yields CDR1 SGDLS and CDR2 YYNGEE. This CDR3 region has 16 residues. CDR3 amino acids: CASSKQAERPFYEQYF. In DNA, the CDR3 is TGTGCCAGCAGCAAACAAGCGGAGAGGCCCTTCTACGAGCAGTACTTC.

J is TRBJ2-5 and V is TRBV11-2; D is unclear. This CDR3 has 18 amino acids. Germline assignment: CDR1 SGHAT and CDR2 FQNNGV. Trimming pared 3 bases from V and 4 bases from J, leaving 24 bases between. The CDR3 coding sequence is TGTGCCAGCAGCTTGTCACGGCTCCAGCTCGATCTTCTAGAGACCCAGTACTTC. Translating it yields CASSLSRLQLDLLETQYF.

The chain joins TRBV29-1 to TRBJ1-2; D not resolved. The germline V gene encodes CDR1 SQVTM and CDR2 ANQGSEA. V was trimmed by 3 bases and J by 8 bases, leaving 10 bases between them. The CDR3 totals 11 residues. The CDR3 DNA reads TGCAGCGTTGACGCCCACAACGGCTACACCTTC. The encoded protein is CSVDAHNGYTF.

This sequence joins TRBV5-1 and TRBJ2-1, with D possibly matching TRBD2 (6 bases). Trimming stripped 5 bases from V and 0 bases from J, with 12 bases between. The CDR3 totals 15 residues. Germline V CDR1 and CDR2: SGHRS, YFSETQ. The CDR3 spells CASRNSGSSYNEQFF. CDR3 in DNA: TGCGCCAGCAGGAATAGCGGAAGCTCCTACAATGAGCAGTTCTTC.

The chain links TRBV20-1 to TRBJ1-6, with D maybe TRBD1 (5 bases). Germline V gene sequence: CDR1 DFQATT, CDR2 SNEGSKA (reference sequence). With 5 bases removed from V and 8 bases from J, the gap between germline ends came to 16 bases. The CDR3 loop spans 14 amino acids. For the CDR3, the DNA is TGCAGTGCTCTCTGGGCCATGGGGGATTCACCCCTCCACTTT. Translating gives CSALWAMGDSPLHF.

This clonotype has more than one count but fewer than ten. The genes are TRBV7-2 and TRBJ2-5; 13 bases align to TRBD2. V shed 5 bases, J shed 6 bases, and the junction held 6 bases outside the gene matches. CDR1 is SGHTA, CDR2 FQGNSA, per germline. This CDR3 contains 15 residues. Written as DNA, the CDR3 is TGTGCCAGCAGCCCCGGACTAGCGGGAGCCCAGACCCAGTACTTC. Residues: CASSPGLAGAQTQYF.

V gene TRBV4-3 combines with J gene TRBJ2-7, with TRBD2 matching 8 bases. V lost 1 base and J lost 2; bases outside the gene matches: 13. From germline, CDR1 is LGHNA and CDR2 YSLEER. The CDR3 extends over 18 amino acids. The CDR3 region is CASSQVQSSGSGAYEQYF. DNA for the CDR3: TGCGCCAGCAGCCAAGTCCAATCCAGCGGGAGTGGGGCCTACGAGCAGTACTTC.

This clonotype has only a few counts. This chain uses TRBV7-2 with TRBJ2-3; the match to TRBD1 covers 9 bases. The CDR3 totals 16 residues. Germline V gene data show CDR1 as SGHTA and CDR2 as FQGNSA. Losses at the gene ends were 5 bases for V and 7 bases for J; bases not matched to a gene: 13. CDR3 region: CASSLSTGGGLNTQYF. CDR3 DNA: TGTGCCAGCAGCCTTAGCACAGGGGGCGGTCTAAATACGCAGTATTTT.

CDR3 bases: TGCAGCGTTGAATTTGGGAACAATGAGCAGTTCTTC. The encoded protein is CSVEFGNNEQFF. This rearrangement joins TRBV29-1 to TRBJ2-1; D ambiguous. This CDR3 has 12 residues. Trimming took off 2 bases at V and 5 bases at J, with 7 bases between the two ends. Per the germline V gene, CDR1 is SQVTM and CDR2 is ANQGSEA.

The chain carries TRBV20-1 and TRBJ2-1, with D perhaps matching TRBD1 or TRBD2 (5 bases each). Trimming cost V 3 bases and J 6 bases, with 18 bases left between them. Germline lookup yields CDR1 DFQATT and CDR2 SNEGSKA (reference sequence). There are 15 residues in the CDR3. This chain's CDR3 is CSASDPGRGANEQFF. CDR3 DNA sequence: TGCAGTGCTAGTGACCCGGGACGGGGAGCCAATGAGCAGTTCTTC.

The chain has TRBV4-2 and TRBJ2-5; the D is unclear. V shed 0 bases and J shed 1 base, with 6 bases lying between them. The CDR3 extends over 14 amino acids. Germline CDR1 reads LGHNA; CDR2 reads YNFKEQ. The CDR3 nucleotides read TGTGCCAGCAGCCAAGACTGGATCCAAGAGACCCAGTACTTC. Translated, it gives CASSQDWIQETQYF.

The chain links TRBV4-1 to TRBJ2-3; D gene uncertain. V was trimmed by 4 bases and J by 7 bases, leaving 9 bases between them. The CDR3 is made up of 12 amino acids. Germline V gene data show CDR1 as MGHRA and CDR2 as YSYEKL. CDR3 sequence: CASSRSGNTQYF. Written as DNA, the CDR3 is TGCGCCAGCAGCCGCTCTGGGAATACGCAGTATTTT.

V is TRBV25-1 and J is TRBJ1-2; 7 positions agree with TRBD1. The CDR3 totals 14 residues. Unmatched junction bases numbered 7, after V lost 6 bases and J lost 3 bases. Germline loops: CDR1 MGHDK, CDR2 SYGVNS. This CDR3 is CASRPTGSDYGYTF. CDR3 DNA sequence: TGTGCCAGCAGACCGACAGGGTCGGACTATGGCTACACCTTC.

This clonotype came up a few times. This chain links TRBV4-3 with TRBJ2-1; possibly TRBD1 for D (6 bases). Germline CDR1 is LGHNA and CDR2 is YSLEER. Trimming removed 0 bases from V and 0 bases from J, with 12 bases in between. The CDR3 runs 17 residues. The DNA for the CDR3 is TGCGCCAGCAGCCAAGACGCCAGGGGAAGCTCCTACAATGAGCAGTTCTTC. Protein product: CASSQDARGSSYNEQFF.

The rearrangement joins TRBV4-3 to TRBJ2-7; D assignment may be TRBD1 or TRBD2 (5 bases each). The end of the DNA is better explained by TRBJ2-5, so the J call may be wrong. This CDR3 is built from 13 residues. Germline CDR1 and CDR2: LGHNA and YSLEER. As DNA, the CDR3 is TGCGCCAGCAGCCAAGGGGACGGAGAGACCCAGTACTTC. This codes for CASSQGDGETQYF.